The 15 T cell receptor beta chains below were found in one sample sequenced in a study of OX40 agonist ivuxolimab in advanced cancers. TCRdb's copy holds only in-frame clones and misses some; the assay was immunoSEQ multiplex PCR. The data hold approximately 99,000 clones, with 85% to 95% observed a single time. The sample in question was CD4+ or CD8+ T cells sorted from blood, obtained in a trial of the OX40 agonist ivuxolimab. These receptors originate from an adult with an advanced solid tumor such as melanoma, head and neck, liver or kidney cancer.

This clone was seen a few times. This sequence joins TRBV30 and TRBJ1-2; D not resolved. Looked up from germline, CDR1 is GTSNPN and CDR2 is SVGIG (reference sequence). The length of the CDR3 is 12 residues. V lost 3 bases to trimming and J lost 8 bases, with 13 bases between them. The CDR3, as DNA: TGTGCCTGGAGCGGAAGGGTAGAGGGCTACACCTTC. Protein: CAWSGRVEGYTF.

This chain links TRBV7-3 with TRBJ2-3, with TRBD1 matching over 8 bases. Germline lookup yields CDR1 SGHTA and CDR2 FQGTGA. Trimming took 5 bases from V and 0 from J; bases not matched to a gene: 7. CDR3 length: 16 residues. The CDR3 loop reads CASSQDRALSTDTQYF. The CDR3 region has the DNA TGTGCCAGCAGCCAGGACAGGGCCCTCAGCACAGATACGCAGTATTTT.

The chain links TRBV11-1 to TRBJ2-3, with D possibly called TRBD1 or TRBD2 (5 bases each). CDR1 SGHAT and CDR2 FQDESV come from the germline V gene (reference sequence). Trimming left V 5 bases short and J 0 bases short, with 12 bases between. CDR3 length: 15 residues. The CDR3 DNA follows: TGTGCCAGCAGCCAGTGGGACCAGAGCACAGATACGCAGTATTTT. Its protein product is CASSQWDQSTDTQYF.

This chain connects TRBV4-1 to TRBJ2-7, with D perhaps matching TRBD1 (5 bases). CDR3 length equals 16 residues. V shed 2 bases and J shed 5 bases, with 19 bases lying between them. Germline lookup yields CDR1 MGHRA and CDR2 YSYEKL. CDR3 coding DNA: TGCGCCAGCAGCCAACGTCAGGGTGACGTCGTCCACGAGCAGTACTTC. It yields the protein CASSQRQGDVVHEQYF.

This chain uses TRBV5-1 with TRBJ2-2, with D perhaps TRBD1 or TRBD2 (6 bases each). Germline V gene data show CDR1 as SGHRS and CDR2 as YFSETQ. The V and J ends lost 0 bases and 7 bases respectively, with 19 bases between them. This CDR3 is built from 17 residues. The CDR3 DNA reads TGCGCCAGCAGCTTGGATCGGGGCGGGACGACAGGCGGGGAGCTGTTTTTT. Its protein is CASSLDRGGTTGGELFF.

This chain uses TRBV7-9 with TRBJ1-2, with 7 positions matching TRBD1. The CDR3 totals 15 residues. The germline V gene has CDR1 SEHNR and CDR2 FQNEAQ (reference sequence). V gave up 0 bases and J gave up 5 bases; unmatched junction bases: 6. The DNA for the CDR3 is TGTGCCAGCAGCTTAGCGCGAGGGGGCGGATATGGCTACACCTTC. Translated: CASSLARGGGYGYTF.

V is TRBV7-6 and J is TRBJ2-3; 9 nucleotides match TRBD2. CDR1 is SGHVS, CDR2 FNYEAQ, per germline. The CDR3 loop spans 16 amino acids. V was pared by 1 base and J by 0 bases, with 2 bases of the junction left unmatched. CDR3 sequence (DNA): TGTGCCAGCAGCTTAGGGAGCGGGGGGAGCACAGATACGCAGTATTTT. Its translation: CASSLGSGGSTDTQYF.

This chain links TRBV21-1 with TRBJ1-1. TRBV21-1 is described as a pseudogene. The CDR3 is 14 residues long. CDR3 loop: CASSYARMGTEAFF. The CDR3 coding sequence is TGTGCCAGCAGCTATGCCCGGATGGGCACTGAAGCTTTCTTT.

This chain uses TRBV5-1 with TRBJ1-1, with D hard to call. V dropped 0 bases and J dropped 6 bases, with 12 bases sitting between them. CDR3 length equals 14 residues. Germline V gene data show CDR1 as SGHRS and CDR2 as YFSETQ. For the CDR3, the DNA is TGCGCCAGCAGCTTGGTCGCGGGAGTCTCTGAAGCTTTCTTT. It encodes CASSLVAGVSEAFF. The full variable domain, in which reference TRBV5-1 and TRBJ1-1 provide the parts outside the CDR3, is KAGVTQTPRYLIKTRGQQVTLSCSPISGHRSVSWYQQTPGQGLQFLFEYFSETQRNKGNFPGRFSGRQFSNSRSEMNVSTLELGDSALYLCASSLVAGVSEAFFGQGTRLTVV.

The CDR3 spells CASSQDPGLAGGNEQFF. The CDR3 DNA is TGTGCCAGCAGCCAAGATCCGGGGCTAGCGGGGGGAAATGAGCAGTTCTTC. This sequence joins TRBV4-2 and TRBJ2-1; TRBD2 aligns across 11 bases. This CDR3 is 17 amino acids long. With V trimmed by 0 bases and J by 7 bases, 8 bases remained unmatched. Germline-derived CDR1 and CDR2 are LGHNA and YNFKEQ.

The chain couples TRBV7-3 to TRBJ1-3; 7 bases match TRBD1. The CDR3 consists of 14 residues. The V and J ends lost 5 bases and 4 bases, in that order; junction bases with no gene match: 5. Germline values: CDR1 SGHTA, CDR2 FQGTGA. CDR3 nucleotides: TGTGCCAGCAGCACCGGGACAGCCGGAAACACCATATATTTT. It encodes CASSTGTAGNTIYF.

This sequence joins TRBV5-1 and TRBJ2-5; unclear D gene. CDR3 length equals 14 residues. The germline gives CDR1 SGHRS, CDR2 YFSETQ. V was cut by 1 base and J by 2 bases, with 9 bases left in between. The CDR3 is CASSLRVPQETQYF. CDR3 DNA sequence: TGCGCCAGCAGCTTGAGGGTACCTCAAGAGACCCAGTACTTC.

V gene TRBV21-1 combines with J gene TRBJ2-2. TRBV21-1 is a pseudogene locus. The CDR3 contains 16 residues. The CDR3 region is CASSKAERTNTGELFF. The CDR3 DNA follows: TGTGCCAGCAGCAAAGCGGAAAGGACGAACACCGGGGAGCTGTTTTTT.

The rearrangement joins TRBV6-1 to TRBJ2-7; 7 bases line up with TRBD1. Germline assignment: CDR1 MNHNS and CDR2 SASEGT. The junction had 10 bases not matched to a gene; V was cut back by 1 base and J by 7 bases. The CDR3 extends over 15 amino acids. As DNA, the CDR3 is TGTGCCAGCAGTGAAGAGGGGACAGTTACGGGGGAGCAGTACTTC. Translated, it gives CASSEEGTVTGEQYF.

J is TRBJ2-4 and V is TRBV18; D not certain. The CDR3 spans 13 residues. Germline-derived CDR1 and CDR2 are KGHSH and LQKENI. Trimming removed 4 bases at V and 5 bases at J, with 9 bases between. CDR3 DNA: TGTGCCAGCTCACTTTTCGTGGAAAACATTCAGTACTTC. It translates to CASSLFVENIQYF.